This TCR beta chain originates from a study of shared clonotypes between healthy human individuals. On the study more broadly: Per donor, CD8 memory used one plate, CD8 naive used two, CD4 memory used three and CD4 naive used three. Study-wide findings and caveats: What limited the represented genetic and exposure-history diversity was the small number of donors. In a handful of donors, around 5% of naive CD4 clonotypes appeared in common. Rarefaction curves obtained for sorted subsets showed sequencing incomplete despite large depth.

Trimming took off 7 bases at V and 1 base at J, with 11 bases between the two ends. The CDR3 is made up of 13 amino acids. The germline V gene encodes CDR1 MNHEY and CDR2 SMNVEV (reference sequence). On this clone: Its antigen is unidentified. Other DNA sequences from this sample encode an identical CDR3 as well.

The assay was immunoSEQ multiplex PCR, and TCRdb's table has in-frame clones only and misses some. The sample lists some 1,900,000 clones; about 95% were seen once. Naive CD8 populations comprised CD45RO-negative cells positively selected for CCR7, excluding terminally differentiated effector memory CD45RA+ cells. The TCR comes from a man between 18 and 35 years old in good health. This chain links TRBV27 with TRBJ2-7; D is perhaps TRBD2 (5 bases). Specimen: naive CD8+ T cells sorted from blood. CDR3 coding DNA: TGTGCCAGCACCGGCGGGCCTTCCTACGAGCAGTACTTC. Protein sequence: CASTGGPSYEQYF.